This passage covers 27 T cell receptor beta chains from one sample sequenced in a study of T cell responses to AZD1222 COVID-19 vaccine. Sequencing was performed with immunoSEQ multiplex PCR; in TCRdb, only in-frame clones are kept and a portion is missing. The table shows 180,000 or so clones, with 90% to 95% occurring only once. This sample comprised peripheral blood, obtained 28 days after the second dose of the MenACWY control vaccine. Receptor source: an adult who received the MenACWY meningococcal vaccine as a control.

The chain carries TRBV25-1 and TRBJ1-3, with D perhaps TRBD1 (6 bases). The CDR3 length is 17 residues. Germline CDR1 MGHDK, CDR2 SYGVNS. Trimming shortened V by 3 bases and J by 0 bases, and 15 bases separated the two germline ends. The DNA of the CDR3 is TGTGCCAGCAGTGATCCTCGGGGGCCGAGCTCTGGAAACACCATATATTTT. This sequence encodes CASSDPRGPSSGNTIYF.

This clone was counted once. This chain uses TRBV15 with TRBJ2-1; no reliable D call. The CDR3 is 15 residues long. Germline loops: CDR1 LNHNV, CDR2 YYDKDF (reference sequence). V was clipped by 0 bases and J by 0 bases, with 6 bases between them. The CDR3, as DNA: TGTGCCACCAGCAGAGATCCAGGCTCCTACAATGAGCAGTTCTTC. Amino acids: CATSRDPGSYNEQFF.

This chain connects TRBV10-3 to TRBJ1-1; 7 bases agree with TRBD1. With 6 bases clipped from V and 3 bases from J, the junction kept 4 bases outside the gene matches. Germline V gene lookup returns CDR1 ENHRY and CDR2 SYGVKD. The CDR3 length is 13 residues. The CDR3 nucleotides are TGTGCCATCAGGACGGGGACAGACACTGAAGCTTTCTTT. Translated, it gives CAIRTGTDTEAFF.

This chain uses TRBV5-4 with TRBJ2-3; D ambiguous. Germline values: CDR1 SGHNT, CDR2 YYREEE (reference sequence). V was trimmed by 5 bases and J by 0 bases, leaving 10 bases between them. The CDR3 covers 14 residues. The CDR3 here is CASSWFPSTDTQYF. The CDR3 coding sequence is TGTGCCAGCAGTTGGTTTCCTAGCACAGATACGCAGTATTTT.

The rearrangement links TRBV12-3 or TRBV12-4 to TRBJ1-1; D might be TRBD1 (5 bases). V was shortened by 5 bases and J by 8 bases, with 15 bases between the two germline ends. The CDR3 contains 13 residues. In DNA form, the CDR3 reads TGTGCCAGCAGTCGGTTCCTAAGGGGAGAAGCTTTCTTT. It encodes CASSRFLRGEAFF.

A few counts support this clone. This rearrangement joins TRBV2 to TRBJ1-4; D remains ambiguous. V gave up 8 bases and J gave up 0 bases, with 19 bases separating them. Germline-derived CDR1 and CDR2 are SNHLY and FYNNEI. CDR3 length: 17 amino acids. The CDR3 bases are TGTGCCAGCTTACGAGAGGTTTTACCCGCAACTAATGAAAAACTGTTTTTT. Translating gives CASLREVLPATNEKLFF.

The chain employs TRBV3-1 (or the pseudogene TRBV3-2) and TRBJ1-5; D call uncertain. V was clipped by 0 bases and J by 6 bases, with 6 bases between them. Germline V gene lookup returns CDR1 LGHDT and CDR2 YNNKEL (reference sequence). The CDR3 is 13 amino acids. This CDR3 reads CASSQDQLQPQHF. The CDR3 DNA follows: TGTGCCAGCAGCCAAGATCAGCTTCAGCCCCAGCATTTT.

The rearrangement joins TRBV5-1 to TRBJ1-1, with D uncertain. There are 15 residues in the CDR3. V lost 4 bases and J lost 1, with 14 bases in between. The germline CDR1 and CDR2 sequences are SGHRS and YFSETQ. CDR3 in amino acids: CASSVITNPNTEAFF. The CDR3 DNA reads TGCGCCAGCAGCGTTATTACAAACCCGAACACTGAAGCTTTCTTT.

The V gene is TRBV25-1, the J gene TRBJ1-5; 7 positions match TRBD1. Germline CDR1 and CDR2: MGHDK and SYGVNS. The CDR3 loop spans 14 amino acids. V was clipped by 4 bases and J by 2 bases; unmatched bases: 2. CDR3 amino acids: CASSATGGNQPQHF. CDR3 DNA: TGTGCCAGCAGTGCTACAGGGGGCAATCAGCCCCAGCATTTT.

The rearrangement uses TRBV30 and TRBJ1-2, with TRBD1 as a possible D gene (5 bases). This CDR3 is 12 amino acids long. From germline, CDR1 is GTSNPN and CDR2 SVGIG (reference sequence). The germline V and J ends were trimmed by 3 bases and 6 bases, with 11 bases remaining between them. Here the CDR3 DNA reads TGTGCCTGGAGGGGGGGAGGGGATGGCTACACCTTC. Translated, it gives CAWRGGGDGYTF.

This clone was seen once. This sequence joins TRBV18 and TRBJ1-3; perhaps TRBD1 as D (5 bases). Per germline, CDR1 KGHSH and CDR2 LQKENI. Trimming pared 2 bases from V and 0 bases from J, leaving 8 bases between. The CDR3 length is 15 residues. The CDR3 region has the DNA TGTGCCAGCTCACCAGGGGCGGGCTCTGGAAACACCATATATTTT. Amino acid sequence: CASSPGAGSGNTIYF. Variable domain in full (rest from reference TRBV18 and TRBJ1-3): NAGVMQNPRHLVRRRGQEARLRCSPMKGHSHVYWYRQLPEEGLKFMVYLQKENIIDESGMPKERFSAEFPKEGPSILRIQQVVRGDSAAYFCASSPGAGSGNTIYFGEGSWLTVV.

This clone was counted between two and nine times. The chain is built from TRBV5-1 and TRBJ1-2, with 10 bases fitting TRBD1. The CDR3 totals 15 residues. Germline assignment: CDR1 SGHRS and CDR2 YFSETQ. Trimming cost V 4 bases and J 2 bases; bases outside gene matches: 5. CDR3 loop: CASSMGQGKNYGYTF. In nucleotides, the CDR3 is TGCGCCAGCAGCATGGGACAGGGGAAGAACTATGGCTACACCTTC.

The chain employs TRBV18 and TRBJ1-4; no definite D call. The V and J ends lost 3 bases and 2 bases respectively, with 13 bases between them. The germline V gene has CDR1 KGHSH and CDR2 LQKENI. There are 16 residues in the CDR3. In DNA form, the CDR3 reads TGTGCCAGCTCACCGTTCACATTAGGGACTAATGAAAAACTGTTTTTT. This encodes CASSPFTLGTNEKLFF.

CDR3 nucleotides: TGTGCCAGCAATACAGGCACTGAAGCTTTCTTT. Protein sequence: CASNTGTEAFF. The genes are TRBV2 and TRBJ1-1; perhaps TRBD1 as D (5 bases). The CDR3 loop spans 11 amino acids. The germline V and J ends were trimmed by 7 bases and 4 bases, with 7 bases remaining between them. Germline V CDR1 and CDR2: SNHLY, FYNNEI.

The chain has TRBV10-3 and TRBJ1-2; D is possibly TRBD1 (6 bases). The ends were cut back, 5 bases at V and 3 bases at J, with 13 bases in the middle. This CDR3 comprises 14 residues. Germline assignment: CDR1 ENHRY and CDR2 SYGVKD. CDR3 in DNA: TGTGCCATCAGTCCTGGGGGGGGCGACTATGGCTACACCTTC. This sequence encodes CAISPGGGDYGYTF.

Here the CDR3 reads CASSQAEGNYGYTF. In DNA form, the CDR3 reads TGCGCCAGCAGCCAAGCCGAAGGAAACTATGGCTACACCTTC. The gene calls are TRBV4-3 and TRBJ1-2, with D hard to call. The germline CDR1 and CDR2 sequences are LGHNA and YSLEER. Deletions cut 1 base from V and 2 bases from J, with 8 bases between. This CDR3 has 14 residues.

The chain couples TRBV10-3 to TRBJ1-1, with TRBD1 matching 7 bases. Trimming cost V 4 bases and J 1 base; bases outside gene matches: 0. Germline CDR1 reads ENHRY; CDR2 reads SYGVKD. The CDR3 is 13 residues long. The CDR3 nucleotides are TGTGCCATCAGTGGGACAGGGAACACTGAAGCTTTCTTT. It yields the protein CAISGTGNTEAFF.

This CDR3 reads CASSQEDTGLGYTF. CDR3 DNA sequence: TGCGCCAGCAGCCAAGAGGACACCGGTTTAGGCTACACCTTC. The chain uses TRBV4-1 and TRBJ1-2; D is possibly TRBD1 (5 bases). V dropped 0 bases and J dropped 8 bases, with 13 bases sitting between them. The CDR3 covers 14 residues. CDR1 is MGHRA, CDR2 YSYEKL, per germline.

Only one count was recorded for this clone. The J gene is TRBJ1-1, the V gene TRBV5-4; TRBD1 agrees at 12 bases. Trimming cost V 4 bases and J 4 bases; bases outside gene matches: 17. The germline V gene has CDR1 SGHNT and CDR2 YYREEE (reference sequence). This CDR3 contains 19 residues. CDR3 sequence: CASSVGGTGGASWGTEAFF. The CDR3 DNA reads as TGTGCCAGCAGCGTGGGGGGGACAGGGGGCGCCAGTTGGGGCACTGAAGCTTTCTTT. Complete variable domain (other parts from reference TRBV5-4 and TRBJ1-1): ETGVTQSPTHLIKTRGQQVTLRCSSQSGHNTVSWYQQALGQGPQFIFQYYREEENGRGNFPPRFSGLQFPNYSSELNVNALELDDSALYLCASSVGGTGGASWGTEAFFGQGTRLTVV.

The rearrangement joins TRBV4-2 to TRBJ2-1, with TRBD2 as a possible D gene (6 bases). The germline CDR1 and CDR2 sequences are LGHNA and YNFKEQ. The V end was cut by 3 bases, the J end by 9 bases, with 15 bases between. The CDR3 totals 14 residues. The CDR3 spells CASSQDLAAGEQFF. As DNA, the CDR3 is TGTGCCAGCAGCCAGGACTTAGCGGCGGGTGAGCAGTTCTTC.

The chain carries TRBV6-5 and TRBJ1-4, with 10 bases fitting TRBD1. The CDR3 loop spans 14 amino acids. J gave up 7 bases and V 6 bases, and 5 bases lay outside the gene matches. Germline assignment: CDR1 MNHEY and CDR2 SVGAGI. DNA of the CDR3: TGTGCCAGCAGCCGCGGACAGGGGGTTGAAAAACTGTTTTTT. Translating gives CASSRGQGVEKLFF.

The gene calls are TRBV18 and TRBJ1-4; D is perhaps TRBD1 (6 bases). V lost 8 bases and J 7 bases, leaving 20 bases between the germline ends. The V gene's germline CDR1 is KGHSH and CDR2 LQKENI. The length of the CDR3 is 15 residues. The DNA of the CDR3 is TGTGCCAGCCGCGCGATAGGGGGTTCGGGTGAAAAACTGTTTTTT. It yields the protein CASRAIGGSGEKLFF.

CDR3 bases: TGTGCCAGCAGCGGGACAGGGCGTTCCTACGAGCAGTACTTC. Encoded protein: CASSGTGRSYEQYF. The chain is built from TRBV7-9 and TRBJ2-7, with 9 bases that match TRBD1. The CDR3 totals 14 residues. Germline CDR1 reads SEHNR; CDR2 reads FQNEAQ (reference sequence). With 5 bases clipped from V and 1 base from J, the junction kept 3 bases outside the gene matches.

The chain couples TRBV2 to TRBJ1-2, with D uncertain. Germline V gene data show CDR1 as SNHLY and CDR2 as FYNNEI. Between the trimmed V and J ends, which lost 7 bases and 0 bases, there was a span of 9 bases. This CDR3 has 13 amino acids. CDR3 bases: TGTGCCAGCACCCAACTTACTAACTATGGCTACACCTTC. As protein: CASTQLTNYGYTF. The full variable domain, rest sourced from reference TRBV2 and TRBJ1-2, is EPEVTQTPSHQVTQMGQEVILRCVPISNHLYFYWYRQILGQKVEFLVSFYNNEISEKSEIFDDQFSVERPDGSNFTLKIRSTKLEDSAMYFCASTQLTNYGYTFGSGTRLTVV.

The genes are TRBV10-3 and TRBJ2-5; D not certain. The CDR3 runs 12 residues. The V end was cut by 2 bases, the J end by 5 bases, with 6 bases between. From germline, CDR1 is ENHRY and CDR2 SYGVKD. CDR3 sequence: CAISERQETQYF. In DNA, the CDR3 is TGTGCCATCAGTGAGAGGCAGGAGACCCAGTACTTC.

V gene TRBV18 combines with J gene TRBJ1-4; D might be TRBD1 (5 bases). V shed 4 bases and J shed 8 bases, with 14 bases lying between them. This CDR3 is 14 amino acids long. The germline V gene has CDR1 KGHSH and CDR2 LQKENI. The CDR3 nucleotides read TGTGCCAGCTCACTAGCCGGCTGGGGGGAAAAACTGTTTTTT. It codes for CASSLAGWGEKLFF. The variable domain in full, completed from reference TRBV18 and TRBJ1-4, reads NAGVMQNPRHLVRRRGQEARLRCSPMKGHSHVYWYRQLPEEGLKFMVYLQKENIIDESGMPKERFSAEFPKEGPSILRIQQVVRGDSAAYFCASSLAGWGEKLFFGSGTQLSVL.

V and J are TRBV19 and TRBJ1-6; the D gene is possibly TRBD1 (6 bases). CDR3 size: 16 residues. V gave up 6 bases and J gave up 7 bases, with 19 bases separating them. Germline V gene sequence: CDR1 LNHDA, CDR2 SQIVND (reference sequence). The CDR3, as DNA: TGTGCCAGTAGCAATCCAGGGGTTCTCCTCAATTCACCCCTCCACTTT. Translated, it gives CASSNPGVLLNSPLHF.